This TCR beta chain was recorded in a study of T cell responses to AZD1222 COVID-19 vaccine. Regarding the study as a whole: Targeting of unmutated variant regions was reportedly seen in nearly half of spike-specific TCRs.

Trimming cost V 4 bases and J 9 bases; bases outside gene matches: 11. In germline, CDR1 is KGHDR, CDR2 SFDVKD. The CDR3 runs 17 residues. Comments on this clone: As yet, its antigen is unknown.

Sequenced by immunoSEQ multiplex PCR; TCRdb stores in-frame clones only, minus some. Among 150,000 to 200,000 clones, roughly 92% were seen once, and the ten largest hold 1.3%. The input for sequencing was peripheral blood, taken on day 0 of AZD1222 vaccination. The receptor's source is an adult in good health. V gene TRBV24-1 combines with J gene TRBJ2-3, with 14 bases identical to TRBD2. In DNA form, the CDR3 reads TGTGCCACCAGTGACTCGACTAGCGGGGGGGCCCCCGGGACGCAGTATTTT. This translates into CATSDSTSGGAPGTQYF.